A single T cell receptor beta chain is shown here with its context. The junction differs from germline at one of its ends, possibly a read error. The sample originates from a study of blood T cell repertoires in COVID-19. As for the study in general: Italy, Spain and the United States were the sources of the convalescent and acute COVID-19 samples. The cDNA or gDNA used as material had been derived from T cells, B-cell-depleted T cells, or PBMCs.

Authors' methods: For nucleated cells, counts were estimated from reference gene primer amplification. Here immunoSEQ multiplex PCR was the method, and the copy in TCRdb shows in-frame clones only, minus some. V, J and clone size are taken as reported in that table, and D and trimming were inferred from the DNA itself. The table shows some 100,000 clones, with about 83% occurring only once. This CDR3 region has 13 residues. CDR1 is SGHDT and CDR2 is YYEEEE in the germline V gene. The chain links TRBV5-6 to TRBJ1-2; 10 bases fit TRBD1. The material sequenced was peripheral blood. The sequence derives from a human donor in a cohort sampled during active COVID-19. The CDR3 sequence is CASTLGDRGGYTF. The CDR3 bases are TGTGCCAGCACCTTGGGGGACAGGGGAGGCTACACCTTC. Filled out from reference TRBV5-6 and TRBJ1-2, the complete variable domain reads DAGVTQSPTHLIKTRGQQVTLRCSPKSGHDTVSWYQQALGQGPQFIFQYYEEEERQRGNFPDRFSGHQFPNYSSELNVNALLLGDSALYLCASTLGDRGGYTFGSGTRLTVV.